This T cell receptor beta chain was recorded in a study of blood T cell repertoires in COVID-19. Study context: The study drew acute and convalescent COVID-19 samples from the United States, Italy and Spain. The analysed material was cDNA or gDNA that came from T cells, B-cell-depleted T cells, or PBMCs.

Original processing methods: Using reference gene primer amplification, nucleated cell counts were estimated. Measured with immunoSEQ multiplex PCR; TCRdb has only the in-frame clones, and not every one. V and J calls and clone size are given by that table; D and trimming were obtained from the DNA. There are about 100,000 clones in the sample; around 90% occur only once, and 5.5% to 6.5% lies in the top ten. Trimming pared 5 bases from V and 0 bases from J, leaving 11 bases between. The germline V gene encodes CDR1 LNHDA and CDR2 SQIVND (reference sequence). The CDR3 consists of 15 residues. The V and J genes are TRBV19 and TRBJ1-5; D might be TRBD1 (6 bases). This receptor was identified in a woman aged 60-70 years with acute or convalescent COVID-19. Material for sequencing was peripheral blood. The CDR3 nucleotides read TGTGCCAGTAGTGTTACAGGGCTTAGCAATCAGCCCCAGCATTTT. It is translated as CASSVTGLSNQPQHF.